This TCR beta chain came from a study of blood T cell repertoires in COVID-19. Looking at the study overall: Material from acute and convalescent COVID-19 was sourced from the United States, Italy and Spain.

As processed by the authors: Quantification of nucleated cells was approximated via reference gene primer amplification. This table comes from immunoSEQ multiplex PCR, and its TCRdb copy is limited to in-frame clones, with some not included. The DNA gave D and trimming, while V, J and clone size come from that table. In the table there are about 54,000 clones, approximately 90% of which are singletons. This TCR was recovered from a woman aged 40 to 50 with active COVID-19. Sequencing was carried out using peripheral blood.

The CDR3 region has the DNA TGTGCCAGCAGCTTGGTTGGAGGATCCTACGAGCAGTACTTC. This translates into CASSLVGGSYEQYF. The rearrangement links TRBV5-6 to TRBJ2-7; maybe TRBD2 (5 bases). Per germline, CDR1 SGHDT and CDR2 YYEEEE. V was shortened by 0 bases and J by 1 base, with 8 bases between the two germline ends. The CDR3 length is 14 residues.